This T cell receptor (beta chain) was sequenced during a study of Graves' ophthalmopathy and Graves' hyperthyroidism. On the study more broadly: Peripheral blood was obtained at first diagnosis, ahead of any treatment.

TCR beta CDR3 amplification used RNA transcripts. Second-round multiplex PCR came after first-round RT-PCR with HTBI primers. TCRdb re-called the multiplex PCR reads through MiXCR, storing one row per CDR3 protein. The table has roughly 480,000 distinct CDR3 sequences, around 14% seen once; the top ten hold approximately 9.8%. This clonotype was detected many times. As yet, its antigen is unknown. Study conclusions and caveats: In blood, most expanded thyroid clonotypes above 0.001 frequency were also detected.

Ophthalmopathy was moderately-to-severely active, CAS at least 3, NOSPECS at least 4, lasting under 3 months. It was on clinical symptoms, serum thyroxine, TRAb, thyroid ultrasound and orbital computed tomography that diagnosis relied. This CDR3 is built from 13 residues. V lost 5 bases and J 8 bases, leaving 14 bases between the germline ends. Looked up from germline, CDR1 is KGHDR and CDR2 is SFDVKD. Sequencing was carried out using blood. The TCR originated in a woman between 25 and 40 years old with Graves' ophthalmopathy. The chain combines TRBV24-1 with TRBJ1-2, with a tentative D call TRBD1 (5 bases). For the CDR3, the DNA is TGTGCCACCAGTGTTGGGCAGGGCACCGGCTACACCTTC. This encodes CATSVGQGTGYTF.